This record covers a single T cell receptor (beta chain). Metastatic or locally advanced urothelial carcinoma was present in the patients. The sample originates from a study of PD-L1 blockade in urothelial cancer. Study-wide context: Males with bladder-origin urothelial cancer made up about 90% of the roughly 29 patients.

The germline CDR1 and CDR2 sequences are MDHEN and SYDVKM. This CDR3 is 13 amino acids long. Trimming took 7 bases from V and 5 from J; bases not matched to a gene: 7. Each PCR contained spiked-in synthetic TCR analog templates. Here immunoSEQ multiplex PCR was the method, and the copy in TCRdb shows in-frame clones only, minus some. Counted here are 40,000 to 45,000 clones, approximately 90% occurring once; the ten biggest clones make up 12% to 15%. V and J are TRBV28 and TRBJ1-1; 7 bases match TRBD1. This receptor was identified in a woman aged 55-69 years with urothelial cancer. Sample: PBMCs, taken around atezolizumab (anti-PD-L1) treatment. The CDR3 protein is CASITGDRTEAFF. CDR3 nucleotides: TGTGCCAGCATTACAGGGGATCGAACTGAAGCTTTCTTT.